The T cell receptor beta chain described here comes from a study of vaccination effects on CD4 cells after COVID-19. As to this clone: Its antigen is not identified.

CDR3 length equals 13 residues. V lost 5 bases, J lost 2 bases, and 7 bases lay in between. The germline V gene has CDR1 MDHEN and CDR2 SYDVKM. General study results and limits: Vaccine- and infection-induced clones showed marked clonal contraction late following vaccination.

Produced via immunoSEQ multiplex PCR; TCRdb's table is partial and in-frame only. This sample has 55,000 to 75,000 clones; approximately 70% occur once, and the top ten carry roughly 4%. ViraFEST expansion of antigen-specific CD4+ T cells with viral peptide pools preceded sequencing. At the end of around eleven days of culture, CD4+ T cells were isolated. The vaccine recipients had no prior SARS-CoV-2 infection, with negative nucleocapsid antibodies. The chain combines TRBV28 with TRBJ1-5; D uncertain. This clonotype was obtained from a human donor who received a COVID-19 vaccine. Here the sequenced sample was CD4+ T cells from PBMCs cultured with HCoV-OC43 spike peptides, taken before COVID-19 vaccination. The sample's subset: HCoV-OC43 spike overlapping peptide pool stimulation. DNA for the CDR3: TGTGCCAGCAGTCTAGACGGCAATCAGCCCCAGCATTTT. Translated, it gives CASSLDGNQPQHF.